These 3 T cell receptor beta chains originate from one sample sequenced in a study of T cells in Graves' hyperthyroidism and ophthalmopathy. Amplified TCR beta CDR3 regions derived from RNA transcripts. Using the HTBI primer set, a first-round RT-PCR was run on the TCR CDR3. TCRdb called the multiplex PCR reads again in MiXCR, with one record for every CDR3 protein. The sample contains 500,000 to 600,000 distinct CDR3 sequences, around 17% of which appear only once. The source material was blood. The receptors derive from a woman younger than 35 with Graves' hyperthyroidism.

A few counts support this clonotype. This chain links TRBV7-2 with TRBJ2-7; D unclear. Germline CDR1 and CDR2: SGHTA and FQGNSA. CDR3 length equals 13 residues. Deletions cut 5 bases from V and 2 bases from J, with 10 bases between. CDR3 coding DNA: TGTGCCAGCAGCGCCTCGGGTACCTACGAGCAGTACTTC. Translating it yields CASSASGTYEQYF.

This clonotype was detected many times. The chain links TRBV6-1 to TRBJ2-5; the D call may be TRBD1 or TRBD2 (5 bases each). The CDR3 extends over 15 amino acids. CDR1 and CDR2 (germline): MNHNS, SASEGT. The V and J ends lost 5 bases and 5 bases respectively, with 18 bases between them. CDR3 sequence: CASSRGRGAGETQYF. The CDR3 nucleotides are TGTGCCAGCAGTAGGGGACGAGGGGCCGGGGAGACCCAGTACTTC.

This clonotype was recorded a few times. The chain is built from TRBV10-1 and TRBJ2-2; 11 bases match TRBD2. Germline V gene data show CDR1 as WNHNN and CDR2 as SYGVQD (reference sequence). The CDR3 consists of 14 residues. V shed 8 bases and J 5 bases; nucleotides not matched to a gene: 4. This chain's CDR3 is CASGTSGETGELFF. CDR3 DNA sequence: TGCGCCAGCGGGACTAGCGGCGAAACCGGGGAGCTGTTTTTT.